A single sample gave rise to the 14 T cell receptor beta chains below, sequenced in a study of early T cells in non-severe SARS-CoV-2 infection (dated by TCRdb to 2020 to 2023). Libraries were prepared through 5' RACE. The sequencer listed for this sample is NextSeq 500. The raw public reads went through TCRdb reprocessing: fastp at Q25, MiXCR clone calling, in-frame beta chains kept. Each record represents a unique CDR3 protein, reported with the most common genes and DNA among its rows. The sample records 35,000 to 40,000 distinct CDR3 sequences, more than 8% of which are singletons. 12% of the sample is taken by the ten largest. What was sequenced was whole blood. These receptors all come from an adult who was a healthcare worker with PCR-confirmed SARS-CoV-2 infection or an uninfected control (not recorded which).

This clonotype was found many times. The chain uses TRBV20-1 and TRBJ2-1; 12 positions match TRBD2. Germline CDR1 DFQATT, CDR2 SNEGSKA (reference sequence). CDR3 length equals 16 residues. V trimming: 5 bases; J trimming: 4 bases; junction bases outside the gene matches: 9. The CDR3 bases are TGCAGTGCTTTCCCGGCTAGCGGGGGGGGTTACAATGAGCAGTTCTTC. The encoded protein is CSAFPASGGGYNEQFF.

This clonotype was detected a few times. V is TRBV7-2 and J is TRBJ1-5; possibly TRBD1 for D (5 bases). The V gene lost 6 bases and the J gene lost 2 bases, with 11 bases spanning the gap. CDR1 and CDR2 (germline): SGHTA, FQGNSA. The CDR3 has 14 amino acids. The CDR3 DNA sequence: TGTGCCAGCAGTCGTACGGGGGGCAATCAGCCCCAGCATTTT. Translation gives CASSRTGGNQPQHF.

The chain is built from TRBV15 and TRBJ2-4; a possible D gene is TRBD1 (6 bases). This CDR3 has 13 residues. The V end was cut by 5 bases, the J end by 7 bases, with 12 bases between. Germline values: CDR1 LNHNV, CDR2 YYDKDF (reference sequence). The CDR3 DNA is TGTGCCACCAGCCCCATGGACAGCAACATTCAGTACTTC. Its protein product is CATSPMDSNIQYF.

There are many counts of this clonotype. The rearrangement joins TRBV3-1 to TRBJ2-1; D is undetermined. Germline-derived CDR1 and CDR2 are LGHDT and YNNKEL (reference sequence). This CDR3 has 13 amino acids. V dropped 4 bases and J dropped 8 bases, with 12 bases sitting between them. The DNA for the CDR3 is TGTGCCAGCAGCCGAGACACACCGGATGAGCAGTTCTTC. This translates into CASSRDTPDEQFF.

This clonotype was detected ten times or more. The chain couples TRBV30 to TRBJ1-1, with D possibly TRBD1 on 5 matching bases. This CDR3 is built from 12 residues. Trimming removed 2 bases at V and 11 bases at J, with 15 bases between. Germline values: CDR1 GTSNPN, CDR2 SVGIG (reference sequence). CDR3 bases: TGTGCCTGGAGTCCTCTGACGGGGCTTGCTTTCTTT. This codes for CAWSPLTGLAFF. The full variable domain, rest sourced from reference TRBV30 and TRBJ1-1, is SQTIHQWPATLVQPVGSPLSLECTVEGTSNPNLYWYRQAAGRGLQLLFYSVGIGQISSEVPQNLSASRPQDRQFILSSKKLLLSDSGFYLCAWSPLTGLAFFGQGTRLTVV.

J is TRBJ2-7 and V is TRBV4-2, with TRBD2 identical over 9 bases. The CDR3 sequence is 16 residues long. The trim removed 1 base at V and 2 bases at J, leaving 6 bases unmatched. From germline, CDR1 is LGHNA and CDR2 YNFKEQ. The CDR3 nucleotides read TGTGCCAGCAGCCAAGTCCGAGCGGGGGGCACCTACGAGCAGTACTTC. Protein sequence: CASSQVRAGGTYEQYF.

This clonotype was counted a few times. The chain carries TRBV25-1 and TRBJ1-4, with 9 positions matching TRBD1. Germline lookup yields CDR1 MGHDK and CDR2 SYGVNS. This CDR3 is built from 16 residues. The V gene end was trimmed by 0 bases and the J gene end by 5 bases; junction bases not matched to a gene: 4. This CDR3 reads CASSEYIGTGNEKLFF. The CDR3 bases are TGTGCCAGCAGTGAATATATCGGGACAGGGAATGAAAAACTGTTTTTT.

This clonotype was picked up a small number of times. CDR3 amino acids: CASSKGDGTEAFF. The CDR3 bases are TGTGCCAGCAGTAAGGGGGATGGCACTGAAGCTTTCTTT. V and J are TRBV3-1 and TRBJ1-1, with D possibly being TRBD1 (6 bases). CDR1 is LGHDT, CDR2 YNNKEL, per germline (reference sequence). The V and J ends lost 6 bases and 4 bases respectively, with 12 bases between them. The CDR3 covers 13 residues.

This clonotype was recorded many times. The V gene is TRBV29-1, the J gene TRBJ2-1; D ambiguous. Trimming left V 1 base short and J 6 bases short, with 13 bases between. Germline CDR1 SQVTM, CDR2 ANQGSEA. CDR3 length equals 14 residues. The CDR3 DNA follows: TGCAGCGTTGAAGGGCAAAGAGGAGTCAATGAGCAGTTCTTC. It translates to CSVEGQRGVNEQFF.

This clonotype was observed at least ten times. The CDR3 region is CASSQVPANSPLHF. As DNA, the CDR3 is TGCGCCAGCAGCCAAGTCCCAGCTAATTCACCCCTCCACTTT. The J gene is TRBJ1-6, the V gene TRBV4-1; no reliable D call. The CDR3 sequence is 14 residues long. The V end was cut by 1 base, the J end by 6 bases, with 7 bases between. Germline V gene sequence: CDR1 MGHRA, CDR2 YSYEKL.

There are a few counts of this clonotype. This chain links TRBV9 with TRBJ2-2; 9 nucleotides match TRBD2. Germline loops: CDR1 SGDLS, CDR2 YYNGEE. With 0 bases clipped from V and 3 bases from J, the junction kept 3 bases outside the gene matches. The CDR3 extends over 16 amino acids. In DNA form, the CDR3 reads TGTGCCAGCAGCGTAGGGACTAGCGTTGACACCGGGGAGCTGTTTTTT. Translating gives CASSVGTSVDTGELFF.

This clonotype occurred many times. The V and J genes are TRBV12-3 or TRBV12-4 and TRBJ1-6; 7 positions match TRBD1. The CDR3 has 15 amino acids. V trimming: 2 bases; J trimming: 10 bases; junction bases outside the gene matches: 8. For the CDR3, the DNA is TGTGCCAGCAGTTTAAGGGGGCAAATGGGATCACCCCTCCACTTT. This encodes CASSLRGQMGSPLHF.

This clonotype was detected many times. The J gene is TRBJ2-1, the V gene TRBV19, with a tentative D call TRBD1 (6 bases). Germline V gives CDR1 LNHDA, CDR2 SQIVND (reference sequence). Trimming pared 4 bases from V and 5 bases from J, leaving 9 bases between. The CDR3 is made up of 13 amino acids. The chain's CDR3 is CASSTYRDNEQFF. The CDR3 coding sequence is TGTGCCAGTAGTACCTACAGGGACAATGAGCAGTTCTTC.

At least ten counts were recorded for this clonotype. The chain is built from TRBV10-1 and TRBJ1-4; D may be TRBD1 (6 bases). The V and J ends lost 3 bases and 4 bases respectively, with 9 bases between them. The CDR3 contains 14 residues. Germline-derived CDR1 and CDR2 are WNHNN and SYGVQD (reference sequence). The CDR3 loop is CASSEPGVNEKLFF. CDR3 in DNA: TGCGCCAGCAGTGAACCAGGGGTTAATGAAAAACTGTTTTTT.